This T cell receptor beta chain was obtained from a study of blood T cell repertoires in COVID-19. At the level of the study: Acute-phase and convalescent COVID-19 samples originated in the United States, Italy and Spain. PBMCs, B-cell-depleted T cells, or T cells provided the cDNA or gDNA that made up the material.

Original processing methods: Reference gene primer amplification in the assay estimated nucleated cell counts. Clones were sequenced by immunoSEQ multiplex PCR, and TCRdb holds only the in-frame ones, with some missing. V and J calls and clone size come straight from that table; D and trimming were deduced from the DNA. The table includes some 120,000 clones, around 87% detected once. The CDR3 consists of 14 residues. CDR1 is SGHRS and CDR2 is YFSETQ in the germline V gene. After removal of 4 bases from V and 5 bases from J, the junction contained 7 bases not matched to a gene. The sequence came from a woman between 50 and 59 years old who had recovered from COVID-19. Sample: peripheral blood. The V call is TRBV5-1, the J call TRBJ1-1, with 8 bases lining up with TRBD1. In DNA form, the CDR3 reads TGCGCCAGCAGCCTCGACAGGACAGGGACTGAAGCTTTCTTT. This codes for CASSLDRTGTEAFF.